Listed below are T cell receptor beta chains from one sample, sequenced in a study of response to subunit inactivated influenza vaccine. MiXCR, applied by TCRdb to the RT-PCR reads, yields one record per CDR3 protein. Found here are 650,000 to 800,000 distinct CDR3 sequences, 15% to 20% of them singletons; the top ten hold approximately 10%. The specimen comprised PBMCs from blood, sampled 5 days after vaccination. The source of these receptors is a man between 45 and 60 years old who received an inactivated influenza vaccine. Each CDR3 is given with its conserved first and last residue. Fields, in order: J gene, V gene, CDR3 protein.

j_gene: TRBJ2-7; v_gene: TRBV29-1; CDR3aa: CSVEDWKGDPYEQYF
j_gene: TRBJ1-5; v_gene: TRBV6-1; CDR3aa: CASRLTGDRNQPQHF
j_gene: TRBJ2-7; v_gene: TRBV20-1; CDR3aa: CSARDRVLSYEQYF
j_gene: TRBJ1-5; v_gene: TRBV12-3/TRBV12-4; CDR3aa: CADGQGRQPQHF
j_gene: TRBJ2-1; v_gene: TRBV7-3; CDR3aa: CASSLISASASGRRSYNEQFF
j_gene: TRBJ2-1; v_gene: TRBV20-1; CDR3aa: CSARDGSGTSGNEQFF
j_gene: TRBJ2-2; v_gene: TRBV12-3/TRBV12-4; CDR3aa: CASTRRGAKNTGELFF
j_gene: TRBJ1-5; v_gene: TRBV12-3/TRBV12-4; CDR3aa: CASTPRRGINQPQHF
j_gene: TRBJ2-3; v_gene: TRBV11-3; CDR3aa: CASSLGRGTDTRYF
j_gene: TRBJ2-1; v_gene: TRBV30; CDR3aa: CAWKFGSYNEQFF
j_gene: TRBJ2-3; v_gene: TRBV15; CDR3aa: CATSRDWRGSDTQYF
j_gene: TRBJ1-5; v_gene: TRBV12-3/TRBV12-4; CDR3aa: CASRGPISAQHF
j_gene: TRBJ2-3; v_gene: TRBV12-3/TRBV12-4; CDR3aa: CASQGVLADTQYF
j_gene: TRBJ2-7; v_gene: TRBV29-1; CDR3aa: CSVLSYEQYF
j_gene: TRBJ2-1; v_gene: TRBV7-2; CDR3aa: CASSSQGGGTNNEQFF
j_gene: TRBJ1-6; v_gene: TRBV4-2; CDR3aa: CASSQEADNSPLHF
j_gene: TRBJ1-2; v_gene: TRBV29-1; CDR3aa: CSATGRQGSYGYTF
j_gene: TRBJ2-2; v_gene: TRBV28; CDR3aa: CASSRASKWPGELFF
j_gene: TRBJ1-6; v_gene: TRBV25-1; CDR3aa: CASSESRRTNSPLHF
j_gene: TRBJ2-2; v_gene: TRBV20-1; CDR3aa: CSARLRLAGPPNTGELFF
j_gene: TRBJ1-3; v_gene: TRBV4-1; CDR3aa: CASSLDRQGPGNTIYF
j_gene: TRBJ2-7; v_gene: TRBV20-1; CDR3aa: CSARRERRGDEQYF
j_gene: TRBJ2-1; v_gene: TRBV20-1; CDR3aa: CSARESGITSGRINEQFF
j_gene: TRBJ2-1; v_gene: TRBV5-1; CDR3aa: CASSPGTVGWNEQFF
j_gene: TRBJ2-5; v_gene: TRBV5-6; CDR3aa: CASSLVGLAGEETQYF
j_gene: TRBJ2-1; v_gene: TRBV24-1; CDR3aa: CATSDFSGTEQFF
j_gene: TRBJ2-7; v_gene: TRBV10-3; CDR3aa: CAISDLLGSYEQYF
j_gene: TRBJ2-2; v_gene: TRBV29-1; CDR3aa: CSVEDRGQGNTGELFF
j_gene: TRBJ1-3; v_gene: TRBV20-1; CDR3aa: CSARDGGRGVF
j_gene: TRBJ1-3; v_gene: TRBV3-1; CDR3aa: CASNVGKGSTIYF
j_gene: TRBJ2-7; v_gene: TRBV12-3/TRBV12-4; CDR3aa: CASSLYRGVFGSEQYF
j_gene: TRBJ2-7; v_gene: TRBV7-6; CDR3aa: CASSLTRDSSSYEQYF